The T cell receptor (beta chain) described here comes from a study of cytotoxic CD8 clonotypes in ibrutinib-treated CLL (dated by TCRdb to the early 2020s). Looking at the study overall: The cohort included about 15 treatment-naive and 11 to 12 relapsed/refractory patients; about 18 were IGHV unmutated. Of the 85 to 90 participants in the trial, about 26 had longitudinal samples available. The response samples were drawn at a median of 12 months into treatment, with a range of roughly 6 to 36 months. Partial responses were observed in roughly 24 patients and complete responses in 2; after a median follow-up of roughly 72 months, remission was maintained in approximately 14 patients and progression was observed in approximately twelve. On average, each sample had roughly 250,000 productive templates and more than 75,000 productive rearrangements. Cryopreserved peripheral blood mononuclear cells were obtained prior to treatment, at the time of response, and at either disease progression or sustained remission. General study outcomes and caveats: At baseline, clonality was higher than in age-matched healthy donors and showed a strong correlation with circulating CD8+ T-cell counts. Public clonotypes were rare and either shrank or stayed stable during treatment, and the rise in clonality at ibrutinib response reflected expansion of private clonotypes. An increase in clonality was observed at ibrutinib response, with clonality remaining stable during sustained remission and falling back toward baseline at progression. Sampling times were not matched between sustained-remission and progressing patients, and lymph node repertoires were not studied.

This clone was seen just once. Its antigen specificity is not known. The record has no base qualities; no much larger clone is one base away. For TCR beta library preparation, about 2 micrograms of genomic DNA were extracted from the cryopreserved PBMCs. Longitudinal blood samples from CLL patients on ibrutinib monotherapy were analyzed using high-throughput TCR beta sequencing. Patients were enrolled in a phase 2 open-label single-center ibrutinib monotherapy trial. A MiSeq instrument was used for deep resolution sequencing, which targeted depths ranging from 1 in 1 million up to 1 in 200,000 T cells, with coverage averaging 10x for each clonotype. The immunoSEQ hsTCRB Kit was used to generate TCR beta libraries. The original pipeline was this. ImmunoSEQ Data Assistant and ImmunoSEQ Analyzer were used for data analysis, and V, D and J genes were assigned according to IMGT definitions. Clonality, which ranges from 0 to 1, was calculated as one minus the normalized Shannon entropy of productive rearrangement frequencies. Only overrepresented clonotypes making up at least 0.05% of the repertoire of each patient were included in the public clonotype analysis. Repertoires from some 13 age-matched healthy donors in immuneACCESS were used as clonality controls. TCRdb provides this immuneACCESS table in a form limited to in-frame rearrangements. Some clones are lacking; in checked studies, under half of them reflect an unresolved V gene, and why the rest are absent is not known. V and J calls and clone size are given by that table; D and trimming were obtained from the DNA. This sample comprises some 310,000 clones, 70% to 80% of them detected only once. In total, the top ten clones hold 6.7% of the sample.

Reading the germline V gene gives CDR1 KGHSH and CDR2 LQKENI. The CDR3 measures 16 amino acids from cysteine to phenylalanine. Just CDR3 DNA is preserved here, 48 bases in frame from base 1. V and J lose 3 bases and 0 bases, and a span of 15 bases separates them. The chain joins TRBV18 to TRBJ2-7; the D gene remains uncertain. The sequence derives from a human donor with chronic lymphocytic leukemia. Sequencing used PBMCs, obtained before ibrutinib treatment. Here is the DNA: TGTGCCAGCTCACCTGGCGACGGGCGAAGCTCCTACGAGCAGTACTTC. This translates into CASSPGDGRSSYEQYF. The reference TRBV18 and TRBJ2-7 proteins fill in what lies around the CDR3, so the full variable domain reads NAGVMQNPRHLVRRRGQEARLRCSPMKGHSHVYWYRQLPEEGLKFMVYLQKENIIDESGMPKERFSAEFPKEGPSILRIQQVVRGDSAAYFCASSPGDGRSSYEQYFGPGTRLTVT.